Below are 28 T cell receptor beta chains sequenced from a single sample in a study of cytomegalovirus exposure and HLA in healthy donors. Primers for the PCR totalled 60 Vbeta and 13 Jbeta. The assay was immunoSEQ multiplex PCR, and TCRdb's table has in-frame clones only and misses some. The repertoire holds over 85,000 clones, about 80% seen once, with around 3.2% in the top ten. The sample taken for sequencing was PBMCs. The receptors shown here come from a woman aged 60-75 years in good health and CMV-seropositive.

The chain recombines TRBV5-1 with TRBJ2-7, with a weak D call TRBD2 (6 bases). Trimming shortened V by 6 bases and J by 3 bases, and 22 bases separated the two germline ends. In germline, CDR1 is SGHRS, CDR2 YFSETQ. CDR3 length: 16 amino acids. DNA for the CDR3: TGCGCCAGCAAAGTAAACCCTGGGACTCGCTACTACGAGCAGTACTTC. Encoded protein: CASKVNPGTRYYEQYF.

The V gene is TRBV19, the J gene TRBJ1-4, with D possibly TRBD1 on 5 matching bases. Germline lookup yields CDR1 LNHDA and CDR2 SQIVND (reference sequence). The germline V and J ends were trimmed by 5 bases and 0 bases, with 10 bases remaining between them. The CDR3 extends over 15 amino acids. CDR3 residues: CASSVAGTTNEKLFF. CDR3 DNA sequence: TGTGCCAGTAGTGTCGCAGGGACAACTAATGAAAAACTGTTTTTT.

The chain has TRBV4-2 and TRBJ1-5; 11 bases are shared with TRBD1. The length of the CDR3 is 17 residues. Per the germline V gene, CDR1 is LGHNA and CDR2 is YNFKEQ. V lost 3 bases, J lost 6 bases, and 10 bases stayed unmatched. In nucleotides, the CDR3 is TGTGCCAGCAGCCAGAGGGTGGGACAGGGGGAGGGTCAGCCCCAGCATTTT. Translating gives CASSQRVGQGEGQPQHF.

The V gene is TRBV28, the J gene TRBJ1-5, with TRBD1 matching 11 bases. This CDR3 has 15 residues. Per germline, CDR1 MDHEN and CDR2 SYDVKM. V trimming: 5 bases; J trimming: 7 bases; junction bases outside the gene matches: 7. The CDR3, as DNA: TGTGCCAGCAGTCCCCAGGGACAGGGGGACCAGCCCCAGCATTTT. It encodes CASSPQGQGDQPQHF.

This clone was found a few times. The V gene is TRBV6-1, the J gene TRBJ2-1; perhaps TRBD2 as D (5 bases). Trimming left V 6 bases short and J 9 bases short, with 21 bases between. The CDR3 is 15 amino acids. Germline V CDR1 and CDR2: MNHNS, SASEGT. CDR3 in amino acids: CASRSGLSAGGEQFF. The CDR3 bases are TGTGCCAGCAGGTCCGGTCTTTCGGCGGGTGGTGAGCAGTTCTTC.

The rearrangement links TRBV4-1 to TRBJ1-5, with TRBD1 identical over 9 bases. From germline, CDR1 is MGHRA and CDR2 YSYEKL. The CDR3 is 15 amino acids. V lost 2 bases, J lost 6 bases, and 5 bases stayed unmatched. The CDR3 is CASSQRQGVGQPQHF. CDR3 bases: TGCGCCAGCAGCCAAAGACAGGGGGTAGGTCAGCCCCAGCATTTT.

The genes are TRBV4-2 and TRBJ2-5; tentatively, D is TRBD1 (6 bases). Germline V lookup: CDR1 LGHNA, CDR2 YNFKEQ. V lost 3 bases and J lost 5, with 10 bases in between. The CDR3 has 13 residues. The CDR3 here is CASSHRTGETQYF. DNA of the CDR3: TGTGCCAGCAGCCACCGTACAGGGGAGACCCAGTACTTC.

The rearrangement joins TRBV2 to TRBJ1-1, with D maybe TRBD1 (5 bases). Looked up from germline, CDR1 is SNHLY and CDR2 is FYNNEI. CDR3 length: 12 residues. Trimming took off 8 bases at V and 3 bases at J, with 10 bases between the two ends. The CDR3 DNA follows: TGTGCCAGCGACAGCCTCGACACTGAAGCTTTCTTT. It translates to CASDSLDTEAFF.

This clone was recorded once. V gene TRBV5-1 combines with J gene TRBJ2-2, with 8 bases identical to TRBD2. The junction had 8 bases not matched to a gene; V was cut back by 0 bases and J by 1 base. This CDR3 has 18 amino acids. Germline assignment: CDR1 SGHRS and CDR2 YFSETQ. In DNA, the CDR3 is TGCGCCAGCAGCTTGGAACCCGGGACTAGGTTGAACACCGGGGAGCTGTTTTTT. Its protein product is CASSLEPGTRLNTGELFF.

The J gene is TRBJ2-3, the V gene TRBV27, with D hard to call. In germline, CDR1 is MNHEY, CDR2 SMNVEV (reference sequence). V was clipped by 5 bases and J by 2 bases, with 8 bases between them. The CDR3 covers 13 residues. This CDR3 reads CASSPDNTDTQYF. For the CDR3, the DNA is TGTGCCAGCAGTCCAGATAACACAGATACGCAGTATTTT.

Remarks on this clone: Because the CDR3 is missing its conserved closing phenylalanine or tryptophan, this is likely a read error. This chain links TRBV5-1 with TRBJ2-7; the match to TRBD2 covers 11 bases. The junction had 5 bases not matched to a gene; V was cut back by 4 bases and J by 5 bases. The CDR3 is made up of 14 amino acids. The V gene's germline CDR1 is SGHRS and CDR2 YFSETQ. The CDR3 DNA reads as TGCGCCAGCAGCGTCACTAGCGGGAGTCACGAGCAGTACCTC. As protein: CASSVTSGSHEQYL.

This clone was detected a few times. V and J are TRBV7-9 and TRBJ1-5; weak D call: TRBD1 (5 bases). The germline CDR1 and CDR2 sequences are SEHNR and FQNEAQ (reference sequence). V was shortened by 1 base and J by 2 bases, with 15 bases between the two germline ends. CDR3 length: 17 residues. The CDR3, as DNA: TGTGCCAGCAGCTTAGGCCAGGGAGGGATCGGCAATCAGCCCCAGCATTTT. Amino acids: CASSLGQGGIGNQPQHF.

In nucleotides, the CDR3 is TGTGCCAGCAGCGCGCCGGGGTCTGGTTATGGCTACACCTTC. Its translation is CASSAPGSGYGYTF. This sequence joins TRBV5-4 and TRBJ1-2, with D hard to call. Trimming removed 4 bases from V and 5 bases from J, with 15 bases in between. From germline, CDR1 is SGHNT and CDR2 YYREEE (reference sequence). CDR3 size: 14 residues.

The CDR3 sequence is CASSRRGLSYEQYF. CDR3 sequence (DNA): TGTGCCAGCAGCCGGAGGGGCTTATCCTACGAGCAGTACTTC. The rearrangement links TRBV9 to TRBJ2-7; TRBD2 might be the D (6 bases). The V end was cut by 4 bases, the J end by 1 base, with 12 bases between. The CDR3 is made up of 14 amino acids. CDR1 and CDR2 (germline): SGDLS, YYNGEE.

In its sample, this clone was seen once. The gene calls are TRBV27 and TRBJ2-1; the match to TRBD2 covers 8 bases. This CDR3 is 17 amino acids long. From germline, CDR1 is MNHEY and CDR2 SMNVEV (reference sequence). V lost 5 bases, J lost 14 bases, and 23 bases stayed unmatched. The CDR3 sequence: CASSNDGRGGFHTTKFF. Here the CDR3 DNA reads TGTGCCAGCAGTAACGACGGACGGGGGGGCTTCCATACCACTAAGTTCTTC.

J is TRBJ2-1 and V is TRBV2, with a possible D match to TRBD1 (6 bases). This CDR3 has 17 residues. The germline V gene has CDR1 SNHLY and CDR2 FYNNEI. V shed 6 bases and J shed 6 bases, with 24 bases lying between them. CDR3 loop: CASSPRDTIRLGNEQFF. The CDR3 region has the DNA TGTGCCAGCAGCCCCCGGGACACCATCCGGTTAGGCAATGAGCAGTTCTTC. Variable domain in full (rest from reference TRBV2 and TRBJ2-1): EPEVTQTPSHQVTQMGQEVILRCVPISNHLYFYWYRQILGQKVEFLVSFYNNEISEKSEIFDDQFSVERPDGSNFTLKIRSTKLEDSAMYFCASSPRDTIRLGNEQFFGPGTRLTVL.

This chain connects TRBV7-2 to TRBJ2-2; possible D gene TRBD2, 7 bases. The CDR3 length is 15 residues. The germline V gene has CDR1 SGHTA and CDR2 FQGNSA. Trimming removed 3 bases from V and 16 bases from J, with 24 bases in between. DNA of the CDR3: TGTGCCAGCAGCTTCCCCACGGGGGGCGGGAGCCGAAGGTTTTTT. This codes for CASSFPTGGGSRRFF.

This chain links TRBV7-9 with TRBJ1-4; D ambiguous. CDR3 size: 15 residues. From germline, CDR1 is SEHNR and CDR2 FQNEAQ (reference sequence). Trimming took off 5 bases at V and 0 bases at J, with 10 bases between the two ends. DNA of the CDR3: TGTGCCAGCAGCGCAACAAGTGCAACTAATGAAAAACTGTTTTTT. It yields the protein CASSATSATNEKLFF.

This sequence joins TRBV7-2 and TRBJ1-2; 8 bases are a match to TRBD1. The germline V gene encodes CDR1 SGHTA and CDR2 FQGNSA. This CDR3 contains 13 residues. V lost 5 bases and J lost 6; bases outside the gene matches: 5. DNA of the CDR3: TGTGCCAGCAGCCGAGGACAGGGAAATGGCTACACCTTC. It yields the protein CASSRGQGNGYTF.

This chain uses TRBV11-2 with TRBJ2-4, with 7 bases lining up with TRBD2. Germline CDR1 and CDR2: SGHAT and FQNNGV. CDR3 length equals 14 residues. Trimming cost V 3 bases and J 8 bases; bases outside gene matches: 7. CDR3 amino acids: CASSLGGGRDIQYF. The CDR3 DNA reads as TGTGCCAGCAGCTTGGGGGGAGGGCGGGACATTCAGTACTTC.

This clone was seen more than once but under ten times. The chain carries TRBV30 and TRBJ1-5; D not certain. The V end was cut by 0 bases, the J end by 7 bases, with 10 bases between. Germline assignment: CDR1 GTSNPN and CDR2 SVGIG (reference sequence). The CDR3 runs to 13 residues. Here the CDR3 reads CAWSVADRQPQHF. Here the CDR3 DNA reads TGTGCCTGGAGTGTCGCCGATCGGCAGCCCCAGCATTTT.

This clone was seen more than once but under ten times. This chain joins TRBV5-4 and TRBJ1-1; D is uncertain. This CDR3 has 14 residues. V shed 4 bases and J shed 2 bases, with 12 bases lying between them. Germline CDR1 SGHNT, CDR2 YYREEE (reference sequence). CDR3 in DNA: TGTGCCAGCAGCCAGTTGATGGGCAACACTGAAGCTTTCTTT. It translates to CASSQLMGNTEAFF.

V is TRBV5-1 and J is TRBJ2-5; TRBD2 agrees at 8 bases. V lost 2 bases and J lost 2; bases outside the gene matches: 8. CDR1 and CDR2 (germline): SGHRS, YFSETQ. This CDR3 comprises 16 residues. The CDR3 loop is CASSLSGASGQETQYF. CDR3 DNA: TGCGCCAGCAGCTTATCCGGGGCTAGCGGGCAAGAGACCCAGTACTTC.

V and J are TRBV19 and TRBJ2-3; the match to TRBD2 covers 10 bases. Germline loops: CDR1 LNHDA, CDR2 SQIVND (reference sequence). V lost 4 bases, J lost 3 bases, and 7 bases stayed unmatched. This CDR3 spans 16 amino acids. The CDR3 region has the DNA TGTGCCAGTAGTAACCTAGCGGGAGTTACGACAGATACGCAGTATTTT. The encoded protein is CASSNLAGVTTDTQYF.

The CDR3 DNA sequence: TGTGCCAGCAGTTCCACCGCTCGAGGTCCCCCCTACGAGCAGTACTTC. Amino acids: CASSSTARGPPYEQYF. The chain joins TRBV7-9 to TRBJ2-7, with D unclear. Germline values: CDR1 SEHNR, CDR2 FQNEAQ (reference sequence). V lost 6 bases, J lost 2 bases, and 20 bases lay in between. The CDR3 runs 16 residues.

This chain joins TRBV7-9 and TRBJ1-2; 7 nucleotides align to TRBD1. Germline CDR1 is SEHNR and CDR2 is FQNEAQ (reference sequence). J gave up 0 bases and V 0 bases, and 7 bases lay outside the gene matches. This CDR3 region has 17 residues. The CDR3 DNA reads as TGTGCCAGCAGCTTAGCCCCGGGACAGTACTCTAACTATGGCTACACCTTC. This codes for CASSLAPGQYSNYGYTF.

DNA for the CDR3: TGTGCCAGCAGCATGACGACAGGGGTGTATGGCTACACCTTC. Amino acids: CASSMTTGVYGYTF. V is TRBV5-6 and J is TRBJ1-2, with 8 bases lining up with TRBD1. CDR1 is SGHDT and CDR2 is YYEEEE in the germline V gene. There are 14 residues in the CDR3. Germline trimming cut 4 bases from V and 5 bases from J; bases unmatched to any gene: 7.

In nucleotides, the CDR3 is TGTGCCAGCAGCTTAGGAGGGACTGTATCGAGGAAACTGTTTTTT. Translation: CASSLGGTVSRKLFF. This chain joins TRBV7-6 and TRBJ1-4, with D perhaps TRBD1 (5 bases). This CDR3 region has 15 residues. Germline-derived CDR1 and CDR2 are SGHVS and FNYEAQ. The ends were cut back, 1 base at V and 11 bases at J, with 17 bases in the middle.